The rows below give T cell receptor beta chains drawn from one sample of a study of cytomegalovirus exposure and HLA in healthy donors. Libraries were prepared by immunoSEQ multiplex PCR; TCRdb keeps only in-frame clonotypes and omits some of them. This table has over 150,000 clones, around four fifths appearing once. Material: PBMCs. These receptors were obtained from a woman aged 18 to 35 in good health and CMV-seronegative. Both conserved end residues are part of each CDR3. Each record gives: V gene, J gene, D gene, clone size, CDR3 DNA, CDR3 protein. A D gene is named only where the DNA matches it firmly. Some rows mark clone size as missing; the rest say once, few, many or name a class of expanded clone.

v_gene: TRBV14
j_gene: TRBJ2-5
d_gene: NA
abundance: NA
CDR3nt: TGTGCCAGCAGCCAAGGGTACGGTTGGACAGACCAAGAGACCCAGTACTTC
CDR3aa: CASSQGYGWTDQETQYF

v_gene: TRBV6-1
j_gene: TRBJ2-7
d_gene: NA
abundance: NA
CDR3nt: TGTGCCAGCAGAAGACAGAAGGGGTCCCCCTACGAGCAGTACTTC
CDR3aa: CASRRQKGSPYEQYF

v_gene: TRBV11-1
j_gene: TRBJ2-2
d_gene: TRBD1
abundance: NA
CDR3nt: TGTGCCAGCAGCCTTCCGGGCAGGGGGCCGTACACCGGGGAGCTGTTTTTT
CDR3aa: CASSLPGRGPYTGELFF

v_gene: TRBV2
j_gene: TRBJ2-5
d_gene: NA
abundance: NA
CDR3nt: TGTGCCAGCAGAGGATGGGGGCTGGAGGAGACCCAGTACTTC
CDR3aa: CASRGWGLEETQYF

v_gene: TRBV10-3
j_gene: TRBJ2-5
d_gene: TRBD1
abundance: few
CDR3nt: TGTGCCATCAGTGACTCGATGGACAGGGGTGAGACCCAGTACTTC
CDR3aa: CAISDSMDRGETQYF

v_gene: TRBV23-1
j_gene: TRBJ2-7
d_gene: NA
abundance: once
CDR3nt: TGCGCCAGCCGAGGTCCCCCTTTGAGGGTTCCTTCCTACGAGCAGTACTTC
CDR3aa: CASRGPPLRVPSYEQYF

v_gene: TRBV9
j_gene: TRBJ1-6
d_gene: NA
abundance: NA
CDR3nt: TGTGCCAGCAGCGTAGGAGGAGAAGGGGGTTATAATTCACCCCTCCACTTT
CDR3aa: CASSVGGEGGYNSPLHF

v_gene: TRBV9
j_gene: TRBJ2-2
d_gene: NA
abundance: few
CDR3nt: TGTGCCAGCAGCGTAAATCAGGGGACCGGGGAGCTGTTTTTT
CDR3aa: CASSVNQGTGELFF

v_gene: TRBV6-5
j_gene: TRBJ2-7
d_gene: TRBD2
abundance: NA
CDR3nt: TGTGCCAGCAGTTACAGGCGGGGGAGATACGAGCAGTACTTC
CDR3aa: CASSYRRGRYEQYF

v_gene: TRBV5-1
j_gene: TRBJ2-6
d_gene: NA
abundance: NA
CDR3nt: TGCGCCAGCAGCTTGCTGGCTGGGGGGAGTGGGGCCAACGTCCTGACTTTC
CDR3aa: CASSLLAGGSGANVLTF